The TCR beta chain described here comes from a study of T-cell reconstitution after alpha-beta-depleted transplantation in children. The J segment lost 2 bases and the V segment lost 6 bases, leaving 6 bases of the junction unmatched. The CDR3 is 14 amino acids. Preparation of the TCRbeta library was carried out with unique molecular identifiers. One entry per CDR3 protein results from TCRdb running MiXCR on the PCR reads. The top ten clones hold 2% to 3% of a sample with some 300,000 distinct CDR3 sequences, about a tenth of them seen once. This clonotype was sampled from a human donor who donated a stem cell graft to a child with acute lymphoblastic leukemia. The gene calls are TRBV12-3 or TRBV12-4 and TRBJ2-7; 8 nucleotides agree with TRBD1. The sequences come from PBMCs from the stem cell graft donor, collected from the stem cell graft. In DNA form, the CDR3 reads TGTGCCAGCAGGGGGACAGGTGTTGCCTACGAGCAGTACTTC. Protein: CASRGTGVAYEQYF.